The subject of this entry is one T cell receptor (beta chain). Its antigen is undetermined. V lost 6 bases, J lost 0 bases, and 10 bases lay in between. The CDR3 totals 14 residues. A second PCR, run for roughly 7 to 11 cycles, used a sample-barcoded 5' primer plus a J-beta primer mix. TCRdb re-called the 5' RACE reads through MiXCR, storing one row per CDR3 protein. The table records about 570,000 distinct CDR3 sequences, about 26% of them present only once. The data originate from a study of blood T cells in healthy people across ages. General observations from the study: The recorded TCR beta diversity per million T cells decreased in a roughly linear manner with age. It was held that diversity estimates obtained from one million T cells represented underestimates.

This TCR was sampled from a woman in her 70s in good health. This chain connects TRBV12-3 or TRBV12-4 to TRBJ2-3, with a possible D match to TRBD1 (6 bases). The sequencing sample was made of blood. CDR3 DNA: TGTGCCAGCAGACACAGGGTCAGCACAGATACGCAGTATTTT. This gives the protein CASRHRVSTDTQYF.